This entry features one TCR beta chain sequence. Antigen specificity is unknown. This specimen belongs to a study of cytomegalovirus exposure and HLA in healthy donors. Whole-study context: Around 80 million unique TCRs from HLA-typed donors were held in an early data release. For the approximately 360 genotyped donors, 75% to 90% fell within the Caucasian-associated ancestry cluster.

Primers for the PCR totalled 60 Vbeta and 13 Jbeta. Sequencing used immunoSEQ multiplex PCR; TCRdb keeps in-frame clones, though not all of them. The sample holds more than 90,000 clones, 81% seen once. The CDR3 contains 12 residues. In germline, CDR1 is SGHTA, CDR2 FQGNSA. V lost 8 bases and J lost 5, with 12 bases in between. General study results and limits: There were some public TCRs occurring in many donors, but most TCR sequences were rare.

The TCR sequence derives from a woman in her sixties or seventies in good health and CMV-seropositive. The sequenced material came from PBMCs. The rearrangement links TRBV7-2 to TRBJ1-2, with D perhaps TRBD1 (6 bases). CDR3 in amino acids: CASRGGPYGYTF. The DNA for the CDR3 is TGTGCCAGCCGGGGGGGCCCGTATGGCTACACCTTC.